This T cell receptor (beta chain) was captured in a study of shared clonotypes between healthy human individuals. As for the study in general: Donors consisted of a couple of women and a few men between 18 and 49.

A word on this clone: Its antigen is not identified.

Study observations and caveats: Among the subsets, naive ones generally showed larger estimated richness than memory ones. Clonotypes not shared had lower generation probabilities than those common to all four donors.

Libraries were prepared by immunoSEQ multiplex PCR; TCRdb keeps only in-frame clonotypes and omits some of them. This table has more than 2 million clones, roughly 94% appearing once. Germline assignment: CDR1 SNHLY and CDR2 FYNNEI. J gave up 9 bases and V 6 bases, and 10 bases lay outside the gene matches. The CDR3 consists of 16 residues. The receptor's source is a man aged 18 to 35 in good health. The chain recombines TRBV2 with TRBJ2-1; 14 bases align to TRBD2. Sequenced sample: naive CD4+ T cells sorted from blood. The subset is: CD45RA+ positively selected. DNA for the CDR3: TGTGCCAGCAGACCTTGGACTAGCGGGAGGAATGTTGAGCAGTTCTTC. It specifies CASRPWTSGRNVEQFF.